This passage covers 32 T cell receptor beta chains from one sample sequenced in a study of T cell repertoires in cytomegalovirus infection. Via MiXCR, TCRdb re-called the reads, giving one row per CDR3 protein. Seen here are roughly 700,000 distinct CDR3 sequences, 30% to 40% observed once, and the top ten hold roughly 18%. Antigens for these TCRs are unknown. The starting material was cultured PBMCs, obtained from culture after CMV antigen stimulation. The receptors originated from a human donor in good health (CMV status not recorded). Some clones in this sample may be carry-over from other donors' samples.

The V call is TRBV18, the J call TRBJ2-3; the match to TRBD2 covers 14 bases. CDR1 is KGHSH and CDR2 is LQKENI in the germline V gene. The V and J ends lost 2 bases and 4 bases, in that order; junction bases with no gene match: 8. This CDR3 region has 18 residues. CDR3 loop: CASSPTWGLAGEPDTQYF. The DNA for the CDR3 is TGTGCCAGCTCACCAACATGGGGACTAGCGGGAGAACCAGATACGCAGTATTTT.

This chain's CDR3 is CASSEVGKGYGYTF. DNA for the CDR3: TGTGCCAGCAGTGAAGTCGGAAAGGGCTATGGCTACACCTTC. The chain uses TRBV6-1 and TRBJ1-2, with D hard to call. Looked up from germline, CDR1 is MNHNS and CDR2 is SASEGT. V lost 1 base and J 4 bases, leaving 10 bases between the germline ends. The CDR3 has 14 amino acids.

This clonotype occurred many times. This CDR3 is CASSFLPGVAFF. CDR3 coding DNA: TGTGCCAGCAGCTTTCTTCCAGGCGTGGCTTTCTTT. V usage is TRBV7-2 and J usage is TRBJ1-1; no clear D. The ends were cut back, 3 bases at V and 11 bases at J, with 13 bases in the middle. The CDR3 totals 12 residues. The germline CDR1 and CDR2 sequences are SGHTA and FQGNSA.

The J gene is TRBJ1-5, the V gene TRBV28; TRBD1 agrees at 7 bases. CDR1 is MDHEN and CDR2 is SYDVKM in the germline V gene. The CDR3 extends over 14 amino acids. With V trimmed by 3 bases and J by 5 bases, 4 bases remained unmatched. The CDR3 protein is CASSFLTGYQPQHF. In DNA form, the CDR3 reads TGTGCCAGCAGTTTTTTGACAGGGTATCAGCCCCAGCATTTT. Full variable domain (missing parts from reference TRBV28 and TRBJ1-5): DVKVTQSSRYLVKRTGEKVFLECVQDMDHENMFWYRQDPGLGLRLIYFSYDVKMKEKGDIPEGYSVSREKKERFSLILESASTNQTSMYLCASSFLTGYQPQHFGDGTRLSIL.

The CDR3 DNA reads as TGTGCCAGCAGCAACAGAATTTATGGCTACACCTTC. Protein sequence: CASSNRIYGYTF. The chain has TRBV12-3 or TRBV12-4 and TRBJ1-2; D gene uncertain. Trimming took off 6 bases at V and 5 bases at J, with 10 bases between the two ends. The CDR3 runs 12 residues.

The chain recombines TRBV7-9 with TRBJ1-1, with no clear D. The CDR3 loop spans 17 amino acids. Germline CDR1 SEHNR, CDR2 FQNEAQ (reference sequence). Deletions cut 0 bases from V and 0 bases from J, with 14 bases between. The chain's CDR3 is CASSLAPAGRLNTEAFF. The CDR3 coding sequence is TGTGCCAGCAGCTTAGCCCCGGCGGGCAGGCTGAACACTGAAGCTTTCTTT.

The CDR3, as DNA: TGTGCCAGCAGCCAACCTAGGGGGTACCAAGAGACCCAGTACTTC. Its protein is CASSQPRGYQETQYF. The chain links TRBV14 to TRBJ2-5, with a tentative D call TRBD1 (6 bases). Germline CDR1 is SGHDN and CDR2 is FVKESK. The CDR3 is 15 amino acids. The V and J ends lost 2 bases and 0 bases respectively, with 10 bases between them.

This clonotype occurred once. For the CDR3, the DNA is TGTGCCAGCAGCCGGAGGACTGGTGACAATCAGCCCCAGCATTTT. Translated: CASSRRTGDNQPQHF. The gene calls are TRBV5-8 and TRBJ1-5; D is unclear. This CDR3 is 15 amino acids long. Germline lookup yields CDR1 SGHTS and CDR2 YDEGEE. V was trimmed by 4 bases and J by 3 bases, leaving 14 bases between them.

J is TRBJ1-1 and V is TRBV7-3; no clear D. Per the germline V gene, CDR1 is SGHTA and CDR2 is FQGTGA. The CDR3 loop spans 12 amino acids. Trimming shortened V by 7 bases and J by 1 base, and 7 bases separated the two germline ends. The CDR3 region is CASMVGNTEAFF. The CDR3 DNA reads as TGTGCCAGCATGGTGGGGAACACTGAAGCTTTCTTT.

The V gene is TRBV6-1, the J gene TRBJ2-3, with a tentative D call TRBD2 (6 bases). V was trimmed by 7 bases and J by 1 base, leaving 12 bases between them. The CDR3 loop spans 14 amino acids. Germline loops: CDR1 MNHNS, CDR2 SASEGT. The CDR3, as DNA: TGTGCCAGCAAACCAGCGGGCGGCACAGATACGCAGTATTTT. The encoded protein is CASKPAGGTDTQYF.

This chain links TRBV7-9 with TRBJ1-4; D remains unclear. Germline V gene lookup returns CDR1 SEHNR and CDR2 FQNEAQ (reference sequence). The V and J ends lost 11 bases and 5 bases respectively, with 15 bases between them. The CDR3 consists of 13 residues. The CDR3 is CACRGRVNEKLFF. CDR3 DNA: TGTGCCTGCCGTGGCCGAGTCAATGAAAAACTGTTTTTT.

The rearrangement uses TRBV20-1 and TRBJ2-7; D is possibly TRBD1 or TRBD2 (6 bases each). V was cut by 6 bases and J by 6 bases, with 12 bases left in between. Germline assignment: CDR1 DFQATT and CDR2 SNEGSKA (reference sequence). The CDR3 sequence is 11 residues long. The CDR3 is CSARKGGEQYF. The CDR3 DNA follows: TGCAGTGCGAGAAAGGGGGGCGAGCAGTACTTC.

The chain has TRBV6-1 and TRBJ1-2; possibly TRBD1 for D (5 bases). The CDR3 spans 14 residues. Trimming took off 8 bases at V and 7 bases at J, with 20 bases between the two ends. Per germline, CDR1 MNHNS and CDR2 SASEGT. CDR3 sequence: CASWGGTLGGGYTF. CDR3 DNA: TGTGCCAGCTGGGGAGGGACTCTAGGAGGTGGCTACACCTTC.

The chain combines TRBV5-1 with TRBJ1-2, with D perhaps TRBD1 (5 bases). The CDR3 runs 14 residues. V lost 4 bases and J lost 4, with 14 bases in between. Per germline, CDR1 SGHRS and CDR2 YFSETQ. This chain's CDR3 is CASSPSGGAYGYTF. In DNA form, the CDR3 reads TGCGCCAGCAGCCCCTCGGGAGGGGCCTATGGCTACACCTTC.

The gene calls are TRBV7-2 and TRBJ1-6; TRBD1 is a possible D gene (6 bases). Deletions cut 3 bases from V and 7 bases from J, with 16 bases between. Germline V gene sequence: CDR1 SGHTA, CDR2 FQGNSA. This CDR3 spans 16 amino acids. CDR3 residues: CASSFIADSRNSPLHF. The CDR3 nucleotides read TGTGCCAGCAGCTTTATTGCGGACAGCCGAAATTCACCCCTCCACTTT.

The sample holds a few counts of this clonotype. The chain couples TRBV12-3 or TRBV12-4 to TRBJ1-6; no reliable D call. The CDR3 is 17 amino acids. V lost 2 bases, J lost 7 bases, and 18 bases lay in between. The CDR3 protein is CASSLQRLSSKNSPLHF. The CDR3 DNA follows: TGTGCCAGCAGTTTACAACGACTAAGCAGTAAAAATTCACCCCTCCACTTT.

This clonotype has only a few counts. V and J are TRBV19 and TRBJ1-5; D gene ambiguous. The CDR3 loop spans 15 amino acids. Trimming took 7 bases from V and 2 from J, leaving 15 bases between them. Germline-derived CDR1 and CDR2 are LNHDA and SQIVND (reference sequence). The CDR3 DNA reads TGTGCCAGTACCTTAGGCTGGGTTGGCAATCAGCCCCAGCATTTT. This codes for CASTLGWVGNQPQHF.

This clonotype occurred a few times. This chain uses TRBV7-9 with TRBJ2-5, with D possibly being TRBD1 (6 bases). Trimming took off 3 bases at V and 14 bases at J, with 13 bases between the two ends. This CDR3 is built from 11 residues. Germline CDR1 SEHNR, CDR2 FQNEAQ (reference sequence). CDR3 in amino acids: CASSFRRGLYF. The CDR3 DNA reads as TGTGCCAGCAGCTTTCGCAGGGGCCTTTACTTC.

The chain is built from TRBV25-1 and TRBJ2-5, with D uncertain. Germline assignment: CDR1 MGHDK and CDR2 SYGVNS. The CDR3 consists of 11 residues. The V gene lost 3 bases and the J gene lost 7 bases, with 6 bases spanning the gap. CDR3 residues: CASSDGGTQYF. The CDR3 DNA reads TGTGCCAGCAGTGATGGCGGGACCCAGTACTTC.

The V and J genes are TRBV7-9 and TRBJ1-5, with 7 positions matching TRBD1. Germline lookup yields CDR1 SEHNR and CDR2 FQNEAQ (reference sequence). The CDR3 loop spans 14 amino acids. V was pared by 3 bases and J by 4 bases, with 3 bases of the junction left unmatched. CDR3 loop: CASSLGTENQPQHF. In DNA, the CDR3 is TGTGCCAGCAGCTTGGGGACAGAAAATCAGCCCCAGCATTTT. Complete variable domain (other parts from reference TRBV7-9 and TRBJ1-5): DTGVSQNPRHKITKRGQNVTFRCDPISEHNRLYWYRQTLGQGPEFLTYFQNEAQLEKSRLLSDRFSAERPKGSFSTLEIQRTEQGDSAMYLCASSLGTENQPQHFGDGTRLSIL.

The count of this clonotype is one. V gene TRBV20-1 combines with J gene TRBJ1-1; D is uncertain. Trimming left V 3 bases short and J 0 bases short, with 14 bases between. CDR3 length equals 15 residues. Germline CDR1 and CDR2: DFQATT and SNEGSKA (reference sequence). CDR3 protein: CSASSLGAMNTEAFF. The CDR3 nucleotides read TGCAGTGCTAGTTCCTTGGGAGCTATGAACACTGAAGCTTTCTTT.

This CDR3 reads CASSPGTTYPVQETQYF. The CDR3 nucleotides read TGTGCCAGCAGCCCCGGGACTACCTACCCGGTCCAAGAGACCCAGTACTTC. The chain has TRBV11-2 and TRBJ2-5, with 7 bases identical to TRBD2. This CDR3 has 17 amino acids. The J segment lost 1 base and the V segment lost 5 bases, leaving 13 bases of the junction unmatched. CDR1 and CDR2 (germline): SGHAT, FQNNGV.

Only a few counts were recorded for this clonotype. The rearrangement uses TRBV20-1 and TRBJ1-6; 8 bases line up with TRBD1. V lost 5 bases and J lost 10; bases outside the gene matches: 7. The CDR3 sequence is 13 residues long. Germline lookup yields CDR1 DFQATT and CDR2 SNEGSKA (reference sequence). CDR3 sequence: CSAARTGKSPLHF. CDR3 DNA: TGCAGTGCTGCCAGGACAGGGAAATCACCCCTCCACTTT.

This chain links TRBV2 with TRBJ2-2, with D possibly matching TRBD2 (5 bases). The germline V and J ends were trimmed by 1 base and 6 bases, with 6 bases remaining between them. CDR1 is SNHLY and CDR2 is FYNNEI in the germline V gene. The CDR3 sequence is 13 residues long. The CDR3 here is CASSEERAGELFF. CDR3 nucleotides: TGTGCCAGCAGTGAAGAGAGGGCCGGGGAGCTGTTTTTT.

This chain links TRBV20-1 with TRBJ1-4; TRBD1 matches 11 bases. CDR1 and CDR2 (germline): DFQATT, SNEGSKA (reference sequence). The V and J ends lost 6 bases and 6 bases, in that order; junction bases with no gene match: 12. The CDR3 runs 16 residues. The CDR3 protein is CSASLGGTGGDEKLFF. The CDR3 region has the DNA TGCAGTGCATCGCTGGGGGGGACAGGGGGGGATGAAAAACTGTTTTTT.

The chain uses TRBV5-4 and TRBJ2-7, with D perhaps matching TRBD1 or TRBD2 (5 bases each). Trimming stripped 4 bases from V and 3 bases from J, with 17 bases between. Looked up from germline, CDR1 is SGHNT and CDR2 is YYREEE (reference sequence). The CDR3 has 15 amino acids. The DNA of the CDR3 is TGTGCCAGCAGCCCGGAGGACACACCTAACTACGAGCAGTACTTC. Protein sequence: CASSPEDTPNYEQYF.

This clonotype was seen just once. This chain uses TRBV6-2 or TRBV6-3 with TRBJ2-3, with TRBD1 matching over 7 bases. The V segment lost 5 bases and the J segment 6 bases; nucleotides outside the gene matches: 11. Germline V gene sequence: CDR1 MNHEY, CDR2 SVGEGT. The CDR3 runs 15 residues. The CDR3 DNA reads TGTGCCAGCAGTAGACGGACAGGCTTTGGGGATACGCAGTATTTT. It is translated as CASSRRTGFGDTQYF.

V is TRBV6-5 and J is TRBJ2-1; 9 bases map to TRBD1. This CDR3 is built from 16 residues. V shed 6 bases, J shed 4 bases, and the junction held 10 bases outside the gene matches. In germline, CDR1 is MNHEY, CDR2 SVGAGI. The CDR3: CASRGQGPEAYNEQFF. For the CDR3, the DNA is TGTGCCAGCAGAGGACAGGGGCCCGAGGCATACAATGAGCAGTTCTTC.

The genes are TRBV6-6 and TRBJ2-5; 8 nucleotides align to TRBD1. The CDR3 length is 15 residues. Trimming removed 9 bases from V and 3 bases from J; junction bases left unmatched: 12. The germline V gene encodes CDR1 MNHNY and CDR2 SVGAGI (reference sequence). The CDR3 nucleotides read TGTGCCAGTAAACGGACAGGGATGATTAAAGAGACCCAGTACTTC. Translation gives CASKRTGMIKETQYF.

This clonotype was observed many times. The rearrangement links TRBV7-2 to TRBJ2-3; D assignment may be TRBD1 or TRBD2 (6 bases each). The CDR3 has 15 amino acids. Per the germline V gene, CDR1 is SGHTA and CDR2 is FQGNSA. Trimming pared 1 base from V and 2 bases from J, leaving 10 bases between. CDR3 loop: CASSLVSGATDTQYF. Here the CDR3 DNA reads TGTGCCAGCAGCTTAGTATCGGGGGCCACAGATACGCAGTATTTT.

V usage is TRBV20-1 and J usage is TRBJ2-1, with 13 nucleotides matching TRBD2. CDR3 length: 15 amino acids. CDR1 is DFQATT, CDR2 SNEGSKA, per germline (reference sequence). The V gene end was trimmed by 1 base and the J gene end by 9 bases; junction bases not matched to a gene: 6. DNA for the CDR3: TGCAGTGCTAGAGTCGGCCGACTAGCGGGAGGTGAGCAGTTCTTC. Translated, it gives CSARVGRLAGGEQFF.

This clonotype was seen only a few times. The rearrangement links TRBV18 to TRBJ1-2, with a tentative D call TRBD1 (6 bases). V was cut by 1 base and J by 0 bases, with 6 bases left in between. This CDR3 is 14 amino acids long. Germline V CDR1 and CDR2: KGHSH, LQKENI. As DNA, the CDR3 is TGTGCCAGCTCACCACGACAGGCTAACTATGGCTACACCTTC. Translating it yields CASSPRQANYGYTF.